These T cell receptor beta chains were read from a single sample in a study of early stage breast cancer tumors. Measured with immunoSEQ multiplex PCR; TCRdb has only the in-frame clones, and not every one. The sample carries roughly 49,000 clones, about 77% recorded once. The sample taken for sequencing was blood. All receptors come from a person aged 40 to 50 with breast cancer. The conserved cysteine and the conserved F or W are not part of the CDR3 here. D genes are given only for firm matches.

TRBJ1-3 | 15 | TRBV7-2 | TRBD1 | ASSLRGGTGSGNTIY
TRBJ2-3 | 15 | TRBV5-1 | TRBD2 | ASSYGTSGGGPDTQY
TRBJ2-6 | 13 | TRBV2 | TRBD2 | ASRGTSSGANVLT
TRBJ2-3 | 15 | TRBV29-1 | TRBD2 | SVNMPGTTVSTDTQY
TRBJ2-3 | 14 | TRBV10-3 | . | AIASGPDLSTDTQY
TRBJ2-1 | 11 | TRBV14 | . | ASSQVRNNEQF
TRBJ2-1 | 11 | TRBV19 | . | ASSLGAYNEQF
TRBJ2-1 | 14 | TRBV11-2 | TRBD2 | ASSLDGGGGYNEQF
TRBJ1-2 | 12 | TRBV7-3 | . | ASSPQPNRGGYT
TRBJ2-1 | 13 | TRBV6-4 | . | ASSDSYGGGNEQF
TRBJ2-1 | 10 | TRBV10-3 | . | AIRDQVDEQF
TRBJ2-3 | 13 | TRBV6-5 | . | ASSYSGPSTDTQY
TRBJ2-2 | 13 | TRBV13 | . | ASRPGTINTGELF
TRBJ2-5 | 10 | TRBV11-3 | . | ASSLTTEAQY
TRBJ2-7 | 11 | TRBV19 | . | ASSINAADEQY
TRBJ2-7 | 13 | TRBV7-9 | TRBD1 | ASSFGDSRRGEQY
TRBJ1-5 | 12 | TRBV19 | . | ASSSTSSNQPQH
TRBJ2-3 | 15 | TRBV5-1 | . | ASSSWLSGDHTDTQY
TRBJ2-7 | 15 | TRBV5-5 | TRBD1 | ASSLGSPGQGFYEQY
TRBJ2-1 | 11 | TRBV6-1 | . | ASRWEVSNEQF
TRBJ1-1 | 13 | TRBV13 | . | ASSLGQGLNTEAF
TRBJ1-1 | 13 | TRBV19 | . | ASSIMAARGSEAF
TRBJ1-5 | 12 | TRBV6-6 | TRBD1 | ASSFGQGNQPQH
TRBJ2-1 | 12 | TRBV5-4 | TRBD2 | ASSAGGPGNEQF
TRBJ2-7 | 12 | TRBV4-2 | . | ASSQGGSSYEQY
TRBJ1-2 | 11 | TRBV6-5 | . | ASSYTANYGYT
TRBJ1-4 | 15 | TRBV18 | . | ASSLTTVAAANEKLF
TRBJ2-1 | 15 | TRBV21-1 | . | ASSKGERDSPPNEQF
TRBJ2-3 | 14 | TRBV7-9 | . | ASSFWSFRDPDTQY
TRBJ2-7 | 11 | TRBV2 | TRBD2 | ASSAGGPYEQY
TRBJ1-2 | 14 | TRBV6-5 | TRBD1 | ASSYSTGTGTYGYT
TRBJ2-3 | 13 | TRBV11-2 | . | ASSLDAGATDTQY
TRBJ2-2 | 12 | TRBV30 | . | AWSTGLGTGELF
TRBJ2-6 | 13 | TRBV6-1 | . | ASSEQGSGANVLT
TRBJ2-5 | 14 | TRBV21-1 | . | ASSNSKLRAQETQY
TRBJ2-5 | 14 | TRBV7-9 | TRBD1 | ASSLTGATAQETQY
TRBJ1-1 | 12 | TRBV30 | . | AWSEGGIRTEAF
TRBJ2-1 | 10 | TRBV2 | TRBD2 | ASRDYSNEQF
TRBJ2-5 | 13 | TRBV5-4 | . | ASSLGGRGGETQY
TRBJ2-7 | 11 | TRBV5-4 | . | ASSLDAAYEQY
TRBJ1-1 | 10 | TRBV29-1 | . | STRSLNTEAF
TRBJ2-2 | 11 | TRBV7-9 | . | ASSSDASGELF
TRBJ2-5 | 9 | TRBV10-2 | . | ASSPQETQY